These T cell receptor beta chains were read from a single sample in a study of CD8 T cells in ankylosing spondylitis. Via MiXCR, TCRdb re-called the 5' RACE reads, giving one row per CDR3 protein. The sample gives approximately 540,000 distinct CDR3 sequences, 9.5% to 15% of which show up once; under 7.5% is in the top ten. Sequenced material: blood, either unsorted or a sorted T cell fraction (not recorded which). The receptors were gathered from a male donor with ankylosing spondylitis. Each CDR3 is given with its conserved first and last residue. The D gene is left open where the match is weak. Rows may omit the clone size; those that give it use once, few, many or a size class.

clone size	J gene	D gene	V gene	CDR3 protein	CDR3 DNA
few	TRBJ2-1	TRBD2	TRBV4-2	CASSQAGLAGDNEQFF	TGTGCCAGCAGCCAAGCGGGACTAGCGGGAGACAATGAGCAGTTCTTC
-	TRBJ2-1	TRBD2	TRBV10-3	CAISEPGTSGHNEQFF	TGTGCCATCAGTGAGCCGGGGACTAGCGGACACAATGAGCAGTTCTTC
few	TRBJ1-1	-	TRBV19	CASTPKVGTNTEAFF	TGTGCCAGTACCCCTAAAGTGGGCACGAACACTGAAGCTTTCTTT
many	TRBJ2-2	-	TRBV29-1	CSVVLGANTGELFF	TGCAGCGTTGTTCTGGGGGCGAACACCGGGGAGCTGTTTTTT
few	TRBJ2-3	-	TRBV18	CASSPSYSGNPADTQYF	TGTGCCAGCTCACCTTCCTACTCGGGAAATCCGGCAGATACGCAGTATTTT
many	TRBJ1-3	TRBD1	TRBV12-3/TRBV12-4	CASRPRTGKDTRSSGNTIYF	TGTGCCAGCAGGCCGAGGACAGGAAAGGACACTCGCTCCTCTGGAAACACCATATATTTT
few	TRBJ1-3	-	TRBV11-2	CASSFTGNSGNTIYF	TGTGCCAGCAGCTTCACGGGGAACTCTGGAAACACCATATATTTT
few	TRBJ2-7	-	TRBV20-1	CSALDKRFEQYF	TGCAGTGCCCTGGACAAAAGATTCGAGCAGTACTTC
few	TRBJ2-6	TRBD1	TRBV3-1	CASSQDWGQGNGANVLTF	TGTGCCAGCAGCCAAGATTGGGGACAGGGGAATGGGGCCAACGTCCTGACTTTC
many	TRBJ1-3	-	TRBV5-1	CASREASGNTIYF	TGCGCCAGCCGGGAGGCCTCTGGAAACACCATATATTTT
-	TRBJ2-6	-	TRBV19	CASSIGSFGANVLTF	TGTGCCAGTAGTATTGGGTCTTTCGGGGCCAACGTCCTGACTTTC
few	TRBJ1-1	-	TRBV19	CASSIALVTEAFF	TGTGCCAGTAGTATAGCCCTCGTCACTGAAGCTTTCTTT
many	TRBJ2-1	TRBD2	TRBV29-1	CSVEGDLTSGYYNEQFF	TGCAGCGTTGAAGGGGACTTAACTAGCGGTTACTACAATGAGCAGTTCTTC
few	TRBJ2-2	TRBD2	TRBV20-1	CSAPSQGLAGGDTGELFF	TGCAGTGCTCCGAGCCAGGGACTAGCGGGAGGCGACACCGGGGAGCTGTTTTTT
many	TRBJ2-5	-	TRBV9	CASSVSSGVETQYF	TGTGCCAGCAGCGTATCCTCCGGGGTCGAGACCCAGTACTTC
many	TRBJ1-5	TRBD1	TRBV10-3	CAISSDRGVDQPQHF	TGTGCCATCAGCTCGGACAGGGGGGTCGATCAGCCCCAGCATTTT
-	TRBJ1-2	-	TRBV5-1	CASSRGPGHYGYTF	TGCGCCAGCAGCCGGGGGCCCGGGCACTATGGCTACACCTTC
many	TRBJ2-3	TRBD1	TRBV29-1	CSGQGQGFSADTQYF	TGCAGCGGCCAGGGACAGGGTTTTTCAGCAGATACGCAGTATTTT
many	TRBJ2-5	TRBD2	TRBV12-3/TRBV12-4	CASSGLAGKETQYF	TGTGCCAGCAGTGGACTAGCGGGGAAAGAGACCCAGTACTTC
many	TRBJ2-1	-	TRBV29-1	CSATVAPEQFF	TGCAGCGCCACAGTAGCCCCTGAGCAGTTCTTC
few	TRBJ2-3	TRBD2	TRBV15	CATRAGGGADTQYF	TGTGCCACCCGGGCGGGAGGCGGGGCAGATACGCAGTATTTT
many	TRBJ2-3	-	TRBV12-3/TRBV12-4	CASSDTRRKTDTQYF	TGTGCCAGCAGCGACACCCGGCGTAAAACAGATACGCAGTATTTT
few	TRBJ1-5	-	TRBV20-1	CSARSGIGNQPQHF	TGCAGTGCTAGATCGGGGATTGGCAATCAGCCCCAGCATTTT
-	TRBJ1-6	-	TRBV20-1	CSASGQPGGPLHF	TGCAGTGCTAGCGGGCAGCCTGGGGGACCCCTCCACTTT
few	TRBJ2-5	-	TRBV3-1	CASSQARRGWETQYF	TGTGCCAGCAGCCAAGCTAGGAGGGGTTGGGAGACCCAGTACTTC
few	TRBJ2-1	-	TRBV3-1	CASSQELQREQFF	TGTGCCAGCAGCCAAGAACTCCAGAGGGAGCAGTTCTTC
-	TRBJ2-3	-	TRBV5-1	CASSLWPWADTQYF	TGCGCCAGCAGCCTCTGGCCTTGGGCAGATACGCAGTATTTT
few	TRBJ2-5	TRBD2	TRBV7-2	CASSPGGSKGETQYF	TGTGCCAGCAGCCCCGGGGGGTCCAAAGGGGAGACCCAGTACTTC
many	TRBJ2-3	-	TRBV5-1	CASSRSGREADTQYF	TGCGCCAGCAGCCGATCGGGGCGGGAAGCAGATACGCAGTATTTT
-	TRBJ2-1	TRBD2	TRBV29-1	CSVDRGTSEWNEQFF	TGCAGCGTTGACCGGGGGACTAGCGAATGGAATGAGCAGTTCTTC
many	TRBJ1-4	TRBD1	TRBV12-3/TRBV12-4	CASSLGGGGREKLFF	TGTGCCAGCAGTTTAGGAGGGGGCGGACGGGAAAAACTGTTTTTT
-	TRBJ2-7	-	TRBV10-3	CAISLTSTIGEQYF	TGTGCCATCAGCCTGACTAGTACGATCGGGGAGCAGTACTTC
-	TRBJ2-1	TRBD2	TRBV19	CASSGLVAGSYNEQFF	TGTGCCAGTAGTGGGTTGGTAGCGGGCTCCTACAATGAGCAGTTCTTC
few	TRBJ2-3	-	TRBV4-2	CASSQRKGSERQVDTQYF	TGTGCCAGCAGCCAACGGAAGGGGAGCGAACGCCAGGTAGATACGCAGTATTTT
few	TRBJ1-6	TRBD1	TRBV12-3/TRBV12-4	CASSSGQGISSPLHF	TGTGCCAGCAGTTCGGGACAGGGGATATCTTCACCCCTCCACTTT
many	TRBJ1-2	-	TRBV29-1	CSVENTINYGYTF	TGCAGCGTTGAAAACACGATTAACTATGGCTACACCTTC
-	TRBJ2-2	TRBD2	TRBV24-1	CATSDLRLAGGPGTGELFF	TGTGCCACCAGTGATTTGCGCCTAGCGGGAGGGCCTGGCACCGGGGAGCTGTTTTTT
many	TRBJ2-3	TRBD2	TRBV27	CASSLGLAATDTQYF	TGTGCCAGCAGTTTGGGACTAGCGGCCACAGATACGCAGTATTTT
-	TRBJ2-7	TRBD2	TRBV6-4	CASSDSGTSGSFHEQYF	TGTGCCAGCAGTGATTCCGGGACTAGCGGGAGTTTCCACGAGCAGTACTTC
-	TRBJ1-2	TRBD1	TRBV27	CASSLRRQGGYTF	TGTGCCAGCAGCTTGCGCCGACAGGGTGGCTACACCTTC
few	TRBJ2-3	-	TRBV11-2	CASLDGYSSTDTQYF	TGTGCCAGCCTCGACGGGTACTCATCTACAGATACGCAGTATTTT
many	TRBJ2-2	-	TRBV2	CATSGRANTGELFF	TGTGCCACCTCCGGCAGGGCCAACACCGGGGAGCTGTTTTTT
many	TRBJ1-1	-	TRBV20-1	CSARGGRDTEAFF	TGCAGTGCTAGAGGGGGGCGAGACACTGAAGCTTTCTTT
few	TRBJ2-7	TRBD1	TRBV29-1	CSAGQGAGEQYF	TGCAGCGCGGGACAGGGGGCTGGCGAGCAGTACTTC
few	TRBJ2-7	-	TRBV5-1	CASSFLVGQDEQYF	TGCGCCAGCAGCTTTTTAGTGGGGCAGGACGAGCAGTACTTC
few	TRBJ2-5	TRBD1	TRBV14	CASSQKLTGVWRETQYF	TGTGCCAGCAGCCAGAAGCTCACAGGGGTTTGGCGGGAGACCCAGTACTTC
few	TRBJ2-2	TRBD2	TRBV14	CASSHIAGSPGELFF	TGTGCCAGCAGCCACATAGCGGGAAGCCCCGGGGAGCTGTTTTTT
-	TRBJ2-3	-	TRBV20-1	CSASLIWGTDTQYF	TGCAGTGCTAGCTTGATATGGGGCACAGATACGCAGTATTTT
few	TRBJ2-1	TRBD2	TRBV9	CASSVAGRGYNEQFF	TGTGCCAGCAGCGTAGCAGGGCGGGGGTACAATGAGCAGTTCTTC
many	TRBJ1-6	-	TRBV5-1	CASTDGDGSPLHF	TGCGCCAGCACCGACGGGGACGGATCACCCCTCCACTTT
few	TRBJ2-5	TRBD2	TRBV20-1	CSAPSGPGLSTQYF	TGCAGTGCTCCTAGCGGGCCGGGGTTGAGTACCCAGTACTTC
-	TRBJ2-4	-	TRBV20-1	CSANEGGQLAKNIQYF	TGCAGTGCTAACGAGGGAGGACAACTAGCCAAAAACATTCAGTACTTC
many	TRBJ1-2	-	TRBV27	CASSFRGGYGYTF	TGTGCCAGCAGTTTCCGGGGGGGCTATGGCTACACCTTC
few	TRBJ2-1	-	TRBV20-1	CSARTGKGVYNEQFF	TGCAGTGCTCGGACGGGGAAGGGGGTTTACAATGAGCAGTTCTTC
-	TRBJ2-7	TRBD1	TRBV3-1	CASSQGFTGGSYEQYF	TGTGCCAGCAGCCAAGGTTTTACAGGGGGATCCTACGAGCAGTACTTC